This T cell receptor (beta chain) stems from a study of blood T cell repertoires in COVID-19. Study-level information: Spain, Italy and the United States supplied samples that represented acute and convalescent COVID-19. T cells, B-cell-depleted T cells, or PBMCs supplied cDNA or gDNA.

In the study's own analysis: Amplification of reference gene primers provided the estimated nucleated cell counts. Here immunoSEQ multiplex PCR was the method, and the copy in TCRdb shows in-frame clones only, minus some. D and trimming were read from the DNA, whereas the V and J calls and clone size are those reported in that table. The table lists about 160,000 clones, approximately 81% of them singletons. Germline V lookup: CDR1 MDHEN, CDR2 SYDVKM. The CDR3 is 15 amino acids. Trimming shortened V by 5 bases and J by 5 bases, and 18 bases separated the two germline ends. The TCR comes from a human donor with acute or convalescent COVID-19. The donor label of this sample is uncertain. V and J are TRBV28 and TRBJ1-1; D is perhaps TRBD1 (5 bases). The sequenced material came from peripheral blood. In DNA form, the CDR3 reads TGTGCCAGCAGTCAACCGGGACTTACTGGGACTGAAGCTTTCTTT. As protein: CASSQPGLTGTEAFF. Full variable domain (outside the CDR3, taken from reference TRBV28 and TRBJ1-1): DVKVTQSSRYLVKRTGEKVFLECVQDMDHENMFWYRQDPGLGLRLIYFSYDVKMKEKGDIPEGYSVSREKKERFSLILESASTNQTSMYLCASSQPGLTGTEAFFGQGTRLTVV.